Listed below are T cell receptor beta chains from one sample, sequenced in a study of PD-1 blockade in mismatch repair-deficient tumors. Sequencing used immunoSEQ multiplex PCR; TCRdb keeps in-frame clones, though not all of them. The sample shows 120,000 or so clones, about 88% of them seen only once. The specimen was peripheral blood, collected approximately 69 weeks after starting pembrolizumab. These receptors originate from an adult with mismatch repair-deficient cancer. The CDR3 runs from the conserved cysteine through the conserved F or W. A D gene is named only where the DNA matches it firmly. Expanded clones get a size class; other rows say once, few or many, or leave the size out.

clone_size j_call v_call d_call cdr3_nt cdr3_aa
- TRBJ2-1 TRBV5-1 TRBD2 TGCGCCAGCAGCTTGGCCCTAGCGGGAGTAGTCGATGAGCAGTTCTTC CASSLALAGVVDEQFF
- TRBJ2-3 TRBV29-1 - TGCAGCGTAAACAGGGAGGGGAGCACAGATACGCAGTATTTT CSVNREGSTDTQYF
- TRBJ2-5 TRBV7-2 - TGTGCCAGCAGCCTAATCCCTCAGGGGTACCAAGAGACCCAGTACTTC CASSLIPQGYQETQYF
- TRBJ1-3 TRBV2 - TGTGCCAGCAGTGACTTCCGCGCGGGATCTGGAAACACCATATATTTT CASSDFRAGSGNTIYF
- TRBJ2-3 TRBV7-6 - TGTGCCAGCAGCTTAGCGGTCGGCGGGACTAGCACAGATACGCAGTATTTT CASSLAVGGTSTDTQYF
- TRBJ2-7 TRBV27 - TGTGCCAGCGGGAACGGAGTCCTAGGGAGCGAGCAGTACTTC CASGNGVLGSEQYF
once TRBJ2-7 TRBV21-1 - TGTGCCAGCAGCATGGCAGGGAGCGAGCAGTACTTC CASSMAGSEQYF
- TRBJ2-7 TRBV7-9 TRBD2 TGTGCCAGCAGCTTAGTCGGACTAGCAACATACGAGCAGTACTTC CASSLVGLATYEQYF
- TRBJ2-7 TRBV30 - TGTGCCTGGAGCCAAATCACAGGGTCCGAGCAGTACTTC CAWSQITGSEQYF
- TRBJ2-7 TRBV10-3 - TGTGCCATCAGTGAGGCGGTGTTGTCCTACGAGCAGTACTTC CAISEAVLSYEQYF
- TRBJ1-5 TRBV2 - TGTGCCAGCAGTGGCTGGGAACGGGGCAATCAGCCCCAGCATTTT CASSGWERGNQPQHF
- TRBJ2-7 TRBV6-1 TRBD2 TGTGCCAGCAGTGAAAGCGCTAGCGGGAGAGGTTGGTACGAGCAGTACTTC CASSESASGRGWYEQYF
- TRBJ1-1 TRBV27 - TGTGCCAGCAGTTTATTCGGACAGAACACTGAAGCTTTCTTT CASSLFGQNTEAFF
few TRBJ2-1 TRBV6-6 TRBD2 TGTGCCAGCGAGAGGCATAGCGGGAGGTACAATGAGCAGTTCTTC CASERHSGRYNEQFF
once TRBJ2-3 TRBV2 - TGTGCCAGGTGGGACTCACCCACAGATACGCAGTATTTT CARWDSPTDTQYF
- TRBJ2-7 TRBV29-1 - TGCAGCGCAACCCAGGTGACAGATTCATACGAGCAGTACTTC CSATQVTDSYEQYF
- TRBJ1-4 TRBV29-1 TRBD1 TGCAGCGTTGAGAGCCGGGACAGGGCCGGAAAACTGTTTTTT CSVESRDRAGKLFF
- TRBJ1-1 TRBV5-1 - TGCGCCAGCAGCTTAAGGGGGTCGCCAGACACTGAAGCTTTCTTT CASSLRGSPDTEAFF
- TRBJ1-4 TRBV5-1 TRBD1 TGCGCCAGCGCACCGGGACAGGGTTTCAGTAATGAAAAACTGTTTTTT CASAPGQGFSNEKLFF
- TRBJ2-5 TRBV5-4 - TGTGCCAGCAGCTTGGGACCGGGGGCGACGGAGACCCAGTACTTC CASSLGPGATETQYF
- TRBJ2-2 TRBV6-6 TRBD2 TGTGCCAGCAGTCAGGCGAAAGCGGGAAGTTCCGGGGAGCTGTTTTTT CASSQAKAGSSGELFF
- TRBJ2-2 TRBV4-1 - TGCGCCAGCAGCCAAGATCTAAAGGCCAAGCGCACCGGGGAGCTGTTTTTT CASSQDLKAKRTGELFF
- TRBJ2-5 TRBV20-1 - TGCAGTGCTAGTCAAGAGACCCAGTACTTC CSASQETQYF
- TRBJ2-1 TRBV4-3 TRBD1 TGCGCCAGCAGCCAAACTACCGGGACAGGGCCCTACAATGAGCAGTTCTTC CASSQTTGTGPYNEQFF
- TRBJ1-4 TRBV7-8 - TGTGCCAGCAGCTTAGATCAGGGCCTAACTAATGAAAAACTGTTTTTT CASSLDQGLTNEKLFF
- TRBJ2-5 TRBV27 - TGTGCCAGCAGTTCCCCCAGGACGGGCCAGCGGGAGACCCAGTACTTC CASSSPRTGQRETQYF
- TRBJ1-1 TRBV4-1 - TGCGCCAGCAGCCAAGGACCCCAGAACACTGAAGCTTTCTTT CASSQGPQNTEAFF
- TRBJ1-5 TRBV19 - TGTGCCAGTAGTATTTTCGGGTTGGTGAATCAGCCCCAGCATTTT CASSIFGLVNQPQHF
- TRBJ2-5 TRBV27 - TGTGCCAGCGGAACAGGGCCTAGGACCCAGTACTTC CASGTGPRTQYF
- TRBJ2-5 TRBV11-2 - TGTGCCAGCAGCTCAGAGACCACGGAGACCCAGTACTTC CASSSETTETQYF
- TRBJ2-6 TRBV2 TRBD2 TGTGCCAGCAGTGAAAAGGGCGGGAGTGGGGCCAACGTCCTGACTTTC CASSEKGGSGANVLTF